This T cell receptor (beta chain) was found in a study of cytomegalovirus exposure and HLA in healthy donors. Study-wide results and caveats: The records held CMV serostatus as the only immune exposure information. Cytomegalovirus association was listed for 170 or so TCR beta chains.

CDR1 and CDR2 (germline): SGHTS, YDEGEE. There are 14 residues in the CDR3. V lost 7 bases and J lost 6; bases outside the gene matches: 2. The primer mix had 60 Vbeta and 13 Jbeta primers. Using immunoSEQ multiplex PCR, the repertoire was profiled, and TCRdb retains in-frame clones only, with some absent. The sample shows under 150,000 clones, 80% of them seen only once. Concerning this clone: Its antigen is unknown.

This TCR derives from a man aged 25 to 45 in good health and CMV-seronegative. Sequences were obtained from PBMCs. This chain links TRBV5-8 with TRBJ2-2; 14 bases fit TRBD2. This CDR3 is CASQGLAGAGELFF. The CDR3 DNA sequence: TGTGCCAGCCAGGGACTAGCGGGAGCCGGGGAGCTGTTTTTT.